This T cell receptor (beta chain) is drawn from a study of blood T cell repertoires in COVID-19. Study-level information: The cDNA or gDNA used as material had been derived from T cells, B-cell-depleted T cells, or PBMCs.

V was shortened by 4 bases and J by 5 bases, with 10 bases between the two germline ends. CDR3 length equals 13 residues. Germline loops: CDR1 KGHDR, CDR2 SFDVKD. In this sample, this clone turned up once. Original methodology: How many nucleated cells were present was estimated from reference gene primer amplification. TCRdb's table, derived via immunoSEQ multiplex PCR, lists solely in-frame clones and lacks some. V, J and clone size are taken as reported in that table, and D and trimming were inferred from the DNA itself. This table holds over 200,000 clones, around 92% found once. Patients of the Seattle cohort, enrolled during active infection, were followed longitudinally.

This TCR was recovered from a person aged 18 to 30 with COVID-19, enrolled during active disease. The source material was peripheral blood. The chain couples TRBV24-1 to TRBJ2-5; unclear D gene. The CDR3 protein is CATSDRFWETQYF. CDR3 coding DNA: TGTGCCACCAGTGACAGGTTTTGGGAGACCCAGTACTTC.